This TCR beta chain was observed in a study of blood T cell repertoires in COVID-19. The wider study: Sources were T cells, B-cell-depleted T cells, or PBMCs; the material itself was cDNA or gDNA.

Original data processing: Quantification of nucleated cells was approximated via reference gene primer amplification. Generated by immunoSEQ multiplex PCR, the TCRdb table keeps only in-frame clones and is missing some. Clone size and the V and J calls come from that table; the DNA yielded D and trimming. The data contain 10,000 to 14,000 clones, over 80% of them singletons. J was trimmed by 7 bases and V by 4 bases; bases with no gene match: 3. The length of the CDR3 is 13 residues. Germline CDR1 reads SNHLY; CDR2 reads FYNNEI. The sequenced material came from peripheral blood. The sequence derives from a human donor in a cohort sampled during active COVID-19. The chain couples TRBV2 to TRBJ1-5, with TRBD1 matching over 8 bases. The CDR3 is CASSGQGKQPQHF. The CDR3 nucleotides are TGTGCCAGCAGTGGACAGGGGAAACAGCCCCAGCATTTT. Full variable domain (rest looked up from reference TRBV2 and TRBJ1-5): EPEVTQTPSHQVTQMGQEVILRCVPISNHLYFYWYRQILGQKVEFLVSFYNNEISEKSEIFDDQFSVERPDGSNFTLKIRSTKLEDSAMYFCASSGQGKQPQHFGDGTRLSIL.